This TCR beta chain is drawn from a study of siplizumab effects on memory and regulatory T cells. A remark on this clone: Its antigen remains unknown. One end of the junction does not line up with germline, which may come from a read error. The same CDR3 arises from other DNA sequences in this sample as well.

Overall study findings and caveats: Naive T cells were seemingly more diverse than memory cells, and major contributions to the alloresponse seemed to be made by them. Relative to controls at 25% to 30%, mappable alloreactive CD4+ clones exhibited a mean Treg-derived proportion of approximately 70% with siplizumab.

Germline V CDR1 and CDR2: MGHDK, SYGVNS. The CDR3 contains 14 residues. Sequencing of each sample assayed approximately 110,000 TCR templates. Some clones are missing from TCRdb's copy, which holds only in-frame ones; the method was immunoSEQ multiplex PCR. The data show 95,000 to 110,000 clones, over 90% seen once. This rearrangement joins TRBV25-1 to TRBJ2-1; 12 nucleotides line up with TRBD1. Sequences were obtained from Tregs sorted from blood. This TCR came from a human donor in good health. The CDR3 reads CASKGTGGRNEQFF. The CDR3 DNA sequence: TGCGCCAGCAAGGGGACAGGGGGCCGCAATGAGCAGTTCTTC.